This T cell receptor (beta chain) was sequenced during a study of shared clonotypes between healthy human individuals (dated by TCRdb to the early 2020s). Study-level background: The cohort comprised a couple of women and a few men aged 18 to 49 years. For each donor, CD4 naive and CD4 memory were each given three plates, CD8 naive was given two plates, and CD8 memory was given one plate. Blood TCR repertoires of about five healthy adults were deeply sequenced to estimate repertoire size and the extent of clonotype sharing between individuals. To increase sequencing depth and limit assay-specific biases, different laboratories used diverse techniques to prepare libraries and sequence TCR repertoires. Between about 0.85 and 9.5 billion PBMCs per donor were obtained by leukapheresis. Broader findings and caveats from the paper: Because the study included only a small number of donors, the genetic and exposure-history diversity represented was limited. Incomplete sequencing was indicated by rarefaction of sorted-subset datasets, despite the large sequencing depth. Only blood was sampled, and tissue TCR repertoires likely differ from those in blood. Pairwise subsampling led to the expectation that sequencing depth would affect the degree of clonotype sharing among donors. Naive subsets generally had larger estimated clonotype richness than memory subsets. Across a handful of donors, roughly 5.1% of naive CD4, approximately 3.6% of naive CD8, 2.3% of memory CD4, and over 0.35% of memory CD8 clonotypes were shared. Higher generation probabilities were observed for clonotypes shared by all four sorted-subset donors than for non-shared clonotypes.

To note about this clone: Its target antigen remains unknown. Within one base of it there is no much larger clone, and no base qualities were kept.

Healthy HIV-negative adults with no recently reported acute infections or vaccinations were included as donors. Every donor was a Caucasian adult residing in Nashville, Tennessee, USA. Magnetic negative selection was used to enrich CD4+ T cells, after which naive cells were positively selected on CD45RA and the negative fraction became the memory subset. After blood collection by leukapheresis, PBMCs were isolated using Ficoll-Histopaque density gradient centrifugation and then cryopreserved in the vapor phase of liquid nitrogen. Purity and quantity of every magnetically sorted T cell population were checked by analytical flow cytometry. Each sorted fraction had its genomic DNA isolated and then quantified by UV absorbance on a Nanodrop 2000c. The germline V gene yields SNHLY for CDR1 and FYNNEI for CDR2. From cysteine to phenylalanine, the CDR3 is 11 amino acids long. Only the CDR3 part of the read is kept: 33 bases, read in frame from the first base. V and J lose 7 bases and 2 bases, and a span of 6 bases separates them.

Using the deep immunoSEQ assay, multiplex PCR amplified TCR CDR3 regions from genomic DNA. Genomic DNA extracted from each cell subset was distributed evenly over all wells of several immunoSEQ 96-well plates, and each plate served as one replicate. For sorted subsets, roughly 0.2 ug genomic DNA, equal to about 30,000 T cell genomes, was loaded into each replicate PCR. Purified libraries were quantified with a Qubit 3.0 fluorometer, sized on a Bioanalyzer 2100, and re-quantified with the KAPA Library Quantification kit. Every immunoSEQ 96-well plate was sequenced on a separate single-read 150-cycle Illumina NextSeq 550 flow cell. Per the original workflow: Because only junctional sequences without quality scores were contained in the immunoSEQ output, filtering matching that applied to full-length reads could not be performed. Sequences were annotated with PyIR, a Python wrapper for IgBLAST v1.9, using IMGT germline references to assign V/J genes and CDR3. Reads with weak V/J assignments (E-value above 1e-6), missing CDR3, stop codons, out-of-frame junctions, or ambiguous translated residues were removed. V3J clonotypes were defined by identical inferred V gene, J gene, and CDR3 amino acid sequence. Percentage overlap between repertoires was computed as shared unique clonotypes divided by the size of the smaller repertoire. Three approaches were used to assess repertoire richness: RTK rarefaction, the Chao1 estimator, and Recon v2.1 estimates of unobserved clonotypes. For all TCRbeta clonotypes obtained by the gDNA method from a few donors, generation probabilities were computed with OLGA. In its TCRdb copy, this immuneACCESS table keeps in-frame sequences only and misses some clones. Where compared with another copy, unresolved V genes explain less than half of these, and the others have no known cause. The DNA gave D and trimming, while V, J and clone size come from that table. The sample table contains 1.6 million or so clones; only one count was recorded for roughly 96% of them. The ten biggest clones cover approximately 1.1% of the sample.

The specimen was naive CD4+ T cells sorted from blood. The cell subset or site tag for this specimen amounts to: CD45RA+ positively selected. This chain joins TRBV2 to TRBJ2-7; no D gene is confidently identified. The clonotype was recovered from a man aged 25-40 years in good health. The sequence in DNA is TGTGCCAGCATGGCGGCCTACGAGCAGTACTTC. This gives the protein CASMAAYEQYF. Full variable domain (CDR3 extended with the reference TRBV2 and TRBJ2-7 proteins): EPEVTQTPSHQVTQMGQEVILRCVPISNHLYFYWYRQILGQKVEFLVSFYNNEISEKSEIFDDQFSVERPDGSNFTLKIRSTKLEDSAMYFCASMAAYEQYFGPGTRLTVT.